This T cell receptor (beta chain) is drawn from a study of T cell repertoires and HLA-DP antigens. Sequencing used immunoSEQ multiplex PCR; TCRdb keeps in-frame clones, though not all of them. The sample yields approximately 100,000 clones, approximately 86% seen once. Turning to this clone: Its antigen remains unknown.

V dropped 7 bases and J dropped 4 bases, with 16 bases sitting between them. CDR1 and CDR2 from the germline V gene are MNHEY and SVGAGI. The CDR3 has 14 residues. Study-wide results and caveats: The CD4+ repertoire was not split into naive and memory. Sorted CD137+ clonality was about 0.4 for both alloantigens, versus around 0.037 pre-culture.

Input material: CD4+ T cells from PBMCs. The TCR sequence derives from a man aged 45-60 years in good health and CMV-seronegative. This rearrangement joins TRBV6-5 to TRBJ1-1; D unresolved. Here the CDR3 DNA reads TGTGCCAGCACCCCTCTGGGGTTGGTCACTGAAGCTTTCTTT. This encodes CASTPLGLVTEAFF.